Presented here are 5 T cell receptor beta chains from one specimen sequenced in a study of cytomegalovirus exposure and HLA in healthy donors (dated by TCRdb to 2016 to 2017). Receptor amplification or capture employed the immunoSEQ multiplex PCR assay. Entries here come from immuneACCESS through TCRdb and include only in-frame sequences with V and J called. Some clones fail to appear in such tables; in the studies checked, an unresolved V gene covers under half of the shortfall, and the cause of the remainder is unknown. This sample comprises 100,000 to 150,000 clones, 86% of them detected only once. Roughly 5.3% of the sample is held by the ten biggest clonotypes. Sequences were obtained from PBMCs. Receptors originate from a man younger than 30 in good health and CMV-seronegative.

There are a few counts of this clone. The V gene is TRBV5-1, the J gene TRBJ1-2; TRBD1 matches at 7 bases. The CDR3 sequence is 13 residues long. With V trimmed by 4 bases and J by 8 bases, 8 bases remained unmatched. CDR1 is SGHRS, CDR2 YFSETQ, per germline. CDR3 loop: CASSGGQSLGYTF. The CDR3 DNA follows: TGCGCCAGCAGCGGGGGACAGAGTTTGGGCTACACCTTC. Combining the CDR3 with reference TRBV5-1 and TRBJ1-2 gives the whole variable domain KAGVTQTPRYLIKTRGQQVTLSCSPISGHRSVSWYQQTPGQGLQFLFEYFSETQRNKGNFPGRFSGRQFSNSRSEMNVSTLELGDSALYLCASSGGQSLGYTFGSGTRLTVV.

This clone came up once. The rearrangement joins TRBV2 to TRBJ1-1; 8 bases are shared with TRBD1. J was trimmed by 7 bases and V by 7 bases; bases with no gene match: 8. There are 13 residues in the CDR3. Germline V CDR1 and CDR2: SNHLY, FYNNEI. This chain's CDR3 is CASKSDRAGEAFF. CDR3 coding DNA: TGTGCCAGCAAATCGGACAGGGCGGGTGAAGCTTTCTTT.

The chain joins TRBV7-9 to TRBJ2-7, with D perhaps matching TRBD2 (6 bases). This CDR3 is built from 14 residues. CDR1 SEHNR and CDR2 FQNEAQ come from the germline V gene (reference sequence). The ends were cut back, 7 bases at V and 2 bases at J, with 15 bases in the middle. CDR3 nucleotides: TGTGCCAGCATCCCCGGAGCGGGTGCCTACGAGCAGTACTTC. Translating gives CASIPGAGAYEQYF.

This chain links TRBV6-4 with TRBJ1-5; no definite D call. CDR1 is MRHNA and CDR2 is SNTAGT in the germline V gene. This CDR3 comprises 13 residues. V shed 3 bases and J shed 2 bases, with 5 bases lying between them. CDR3 sequence (DNA): TGTGCCAGCAGTGAGGCAGGCAATCAGCCCCAGCATTTT. Encoded protein: CASSEAGNQPQHF.

The chain joins TRBV10-3 to TRBJ2-1; the match to TRBD2 covers 12 bases. With V trimmed by 4 bases and J by 7 bases, 5 bases remained unmatched. The CDR3 extends over 15 amino acids. Germline CDR1 reads ENHRY; CDR2 reads SYGVKD. CDR3 sequence reads: CAISARLAGVNEQFF. DNA of the CDR3: TGTGCCATCAGTGCCCGACTAGCGGGGGTAAATGAGCAGTTCTTC.